These 3 T cell receptor beta chains share one sample of origin, sequenced in a study of metastatic and nonmetastatic thyroid tumors. No patient received treatment before thyroid surgery. TCRdb re-called the PCR reads via MiXCR. The profile shows approximately 22,000 clones, around an eighth of them singletons. Sequences were obtained from blood. The receptors were sampled from a female donor with papillary thyroid cancer or a benign thyroid nodule (not recorded which). Some clones in this sample may be carry-over from other donors' samples.

This clone was found many times. The V gene is TRBV5-1, the J gene TRBJ2-5, with a possible D match to TRBD1 (6 bases). Germline V gene sequence: CDR1 SGHRS, CDR2 YFSETQ. CDR3 size: 16 residues. Trimming stripped 0 bases from V and 1 base from J, with 13 bases between. The CDR3 DNA reads TGCGCCAGCAGCTTGGGGGCCCAGGGGCCCCAAGAGACCCAGTACTTC. Its protein is CASSLGAQGPQETQYF.

This rearrangement joins TRBV27 to TRBJ1-3, with a weak D call TRBD1 (5 bases). This CDR3 is 14 amino acids long. V lost 6 bases to trimming and J lost 0 bases, with 9 bases between them. Germline-derived CDR1 and CDR2 are MNHEY and SMNVEV (reference sequence). This chain's CDR3 is CASSNRSSGNTIYF. CDR3 bases: TGTGCCAGCAGCAACAGGTCCTCTGGAAACACCATATATTTT.

This clone has a count of ten or more. The chain recombines TRBV28 with TRBJ1-2, with 8 bases identical to TRBD1. The CDR3 has 15 amino acids. Germline trimming cut 9 bases from V and 5 bases from J; bases unmatched to any gene: 14. CDR1 MDHEN and CDR2 SYDVKM come from the germline V gene. CDR3 coding DNA: TGTGCCAGTGTTGGCGGGACAGGAGGTTGGTATGGCTACACCTTC. Translation gives CASVGGTGGWYGYTF.